This T cell receptor beta chain was identified during a study of OX40 agonist ivuxolimab in advanced cancers. Study in general: Age averaged around 58 years (range about 23 to 80), and more than 80% were male. Three patients responded partially, comprising one with hepatocellular carcinoma and two with cutaneous melanoma.

Sequencing was performed with immunoSEQ multiplex PCR; in TCRdb, only in-frame clones are kept and a portion is missing. Of 40,000 to 50,000 clones listed, 82% are singletons. Of note for this clone: Antigen unknown.

The investigators sampled blood at baseline, at cycle 4 day 1, and at cycle 7 day 1. The CDR3 contains 16 residues. The germline V gene has CDR1 SGHVS and CDR2 FQNEAQ. V gave up 5 bases and J gave up 0 bases; unmatched junction bases: 5. Study-wide findings and caveats: Specificity for antigen went undetermined in the expanded peripheral T cells.

The sequences come from CD4+ or CD8+ T cells sorted from blood, collected in a trial of the OX40 agonist ivuxolimab. V usage is TRBV7-8 and J usage is TRBJ2-2; TRBD1 agrees at 8 bases. The source of this sequence is an adult with an advanced solid tumor such as melanoma, head and neck, liver or kidney cancer. CDR3 sequence: CASSPGTGANTGELFF. For the CDR3, the DNA is TGTGCCAGCAGCCCGGGGACAGGTGCGAACACCGGGGAGCTGTTTTTT.